This T cell receptor beta chain was sequenced during a study of a mutant IDH1 vaccine in newly diagnosed glioma. This table comes from immunoSEQ multiplex PCR, and its TCRdb copy is limited to in-frame clones, with some not included. The sample has around 30,000 clones; about 90% are singletons. Of note for this clone: Its cognate antigen is unknown.

Time point specified: week 11, during vaccination. Vaccination used 300 ug of mutant IDH1 20-mer peptide per dose, with topical imiquimod. CDR3 length: 16 amino acids. J was trimmed by 0 bases and V by 3 bases; bases with no gene match: 8. The germline gives CDR1 GTSNPN, CDR2 SVGIG (reference sequence). This specimen was PBMCs, taken from a glioma patient whose treatment included an IDH1 peptide vaccine. V and J are TRBV30 and TRBJ1-5, with 7 bases that match TRBD1. The origin of this receptor is a man aged 18 to 35 with glioma. CDR3 DNA: TGTGCCTGGAGGGACGCAGGGGGTTATAGCAATCAGCCCCAGCATTTT. Translation: CAWRDAGGYSNQPQHF. Full variable domain (remainder filled in from reference TRBV30 and TRBJ1-5): SQTIHQWPATLVQPVGSPLSLECTVEGTSNPNLYWYRQAAGRGLQLLFYSVGIGQISSEVPQNLSASRPQDRQFILSSKKLLLSDSGFYLCAWRDAGGYSNQPQHFGDGTRLSIL.